The source of this T cell receptor (beta chain) is a study of preoperative IRX-2 immunotherapy in early breast cancer. Germline V gives CDR1 SGHAT, CDR2 FQDESV (reference sequence). Between the trimmed V and J ends, which lost 1 base and 2 bases, there was a span of 15 bases. This CDR3 is built from 17 residues. Sequenced by immunoSEQ multiplex PCR; TCRdb stores in-frame clones only, minus some. Among approximately 31,000 clones listed, about 90% were seen once. Stated treatment: preoperative locoregional IRX-2 cytokine immunotherapy. Patients received preoperative, locoregional IRX-2 cytokine immunotherapy in a phase Ib study.

This clonotype was sampled from a human donor with breast cancer. This material consisted of tumor tissue, taken after IRX-2 immunotherapy. The chain has TRBV11-1 and TRBJ1-5; maybe TRBD1 (5 bases). The CDR3 here is CASSLVGSRVGNQPQHF. In DNA form, the CDR3 reads TGTGCCAGCAGCTTAGTGGGGTCCAGGGTGGGCAATCAGCCCCAGCATTTT.